A selection of T cell receptor beta chains follows, all from one sample in a study of a mutant IDH1 vaccine in newly diagnosed glioma. The antigens for these receptors are not known. Using immunoSEQ multiplex PCR, the repertoire was profiled, and TCRdb retains in-frame clones only, with some absent. The sample includes about 60,000 clones, 75% to 90% of them seen just once. Sequencing used PBMCs, obtained from a glioma patient whose treatment included an IDH1 peptide vaccine. The receptors shown here come from a man aged 18-30 years with glioma. Each CDR3 is given with its conserved first and last residue. The D gene is left open where the match is weak. The size entry is marked missing in some rows and otherwise reads once, few, many or a size class.

TRBV27	TRBD1	.	TRBJ1-1	TGTGCCAGCACCGGGACAGCGAACACTGAAGCTTTCTTT	CASTGTANTEAFF
TRBV7-9	TRBD1	.	TRBJ2-2	TGTGCCAGCAACTTAGGACAGGGCACCGGGGAGCTGTTTTTT	CASNLGQGTGELFF
TRBV5-6	TRBD1	once	TRBJ1-6	TGTGCCAGCAGCTTTAGAGGGACAGTCCGCGATAATTCACCCCTCCACTTT	CASSFRGTVRDNSPLHF
TRBV2	.	.	TRBJ1-5	TGTGCCAGCAGTCCTACAGTCGACGAGTTAGGGAACAGCAATCAGCCCCAGCATTTT	CASSPTVDELGNSNQPQHF
TRBV9	.	.	TRBJ2-7	TGTGCCAGCAGCGTAGCTACGAGCTCCGAGCAGTACTTC	CASSVATSSEQYF
TRBV4-2	.	.	TRBJ2-2	TGTGCCAGCAGCCAAGCATCAGTCCCCCAGAACACCGGGGAGCTGTTTTTT	CASSQASVPQNTGELFF
TRBV4-1	.	.	TRBJ2-7	TGCGCCAGCAGCCAATCACCGGGACACCTCTCCTACGAGCAGTACTTC	CASSQSPGHLSYEQYF
TRBV19	TRBD1	.	TRBJ1-5	TGTGCCAGTAGGACAGGGGGCAGCAATCAGCCCCAGCATTTT	CASRTGGSNQPQHF
TRBV2	.	few	TRBJ1-3	TGTGCCAGCAGGAGCAGTCACTCTGGAAACACCATATATTTT	CASRSSHSGNTIYF
TRBV7-2	TRBD1	.	TRBJ1-1	TGTGCCAGCAGAGATAGGACAGGGCCCTACACTGAAGCTTTCTTT	CASRDRTGPYTEAFF
TRBV19	.	.	TRBJ1-5	TGTGCCAGTAGGGTAGGGCAGACTGTTTATCAGCCCCAGCATTTT	CASRVGQTVYQPQHF
TRBV5-4	TRBD1	.	TRBJ2-7	TGTGCCAGCAGCCAGGACAGGGCCTACGAGCAGTACTTC	CASSQDRAYEQYF
TRBV5-4	TRBD2	once	TRBJ2-3	TGTGCCAGCGGCGGGGGGTCTAGCACAGATACGCAGTATTTT	CASGGGSSTDTQYF
TRBV30	.	few	TRBJ1-4	TGTGCCTGGAGTATTGGTAGGACAACTAATGAAAAACTGTTTTTT	CAWSIGRTTNEKLFF
TRBV7-2	TRBD2	once	TRBJ2-1	TGTGCCAGCAGCTTAGGAATCGGGGGGGAGCAGTTCTTC	CASSLGIGGEQFF
TRBV2	TRBD2	.	TRBJ2-1	TGTGCCAGCAGTAAACTAGCGGGTACAGTTAATGAGCAGTTCTTC	CASSKLAGTVNEQFF
TRBV6-5	.	.	TRBJ2-7	TGTGCCAGCAGTTACTGGGGGGCGACAGGGTCCTACGAGCAGTACTTC	CASSYWGATGSYEQYF
TRBV7-2	.	.	TRBJ1-5	TGTGCCAGCAGCTTTAAACCGGGGAGCAATCAGCCCCAGCATTTT	CASSFKPGSNQPQHF
TRBV12-5	.	.	TRBJ1-1	TGTGCTAGTGGTCTACGGACTAACACTGAAGCTTTCTTT	CASGLRTNTEAFF
TRBV4-3	.	.	TRBJ1-1	TGCGCCAGCGGTCCGGGACATCTAAACACTGAAGCTTTCTTT	CASGPGHLNTEAFF